This TCR beta chain is from a study of radiotherapy plus CTLA-4 blockade in lung cancer. Whole-study context: Around 19% of enrolled patients responded objectively, and more than 30% had disease control.

CDR3 size: 15 residues. In germline, CDR1 is MNHEY, CDR2 SMNVEV (reference sequence). Trimming left V 0 bases short and J 8 bases short, with 16 bases between. As regards this clone: Its matching antigen is unknown.

Treatment of patients with chemo-refractory metastatic non-small-cell lung cancer consisted of focal radiation plus CTLA-4 blockade with ipilimumab. Produced via immunoSEQ multiplex PCR; TCRdb's table is partial and in-frame only. The sample gives some 60,000 clones, over 65% of which show up once; 3.5% to 4% is in the top ten. Study-level results: Reported findings show early blood T cell clone dynamics, with interferon-beta, best predicted response. Among blood TCR repertoires after radiotherapy plus ipilimumab, tumor-derived clones expanded.

Sequencing used peripheral blood, obtained from a patient treated with radiotherapy plus ipilimumab. This clonotype was obtained from a human donor with non-small cell lung cancer who had a partial response to radiotherapy plus ipilimumab. The chain combines TRBV27 with TRBJ1-2; no reliable D call. The CDR3 is CASSLSAGRGNGYTF. CDR3 in DNA: TGTGCCAGCAGTTTATCAGCAGGCAGAGGGAACGGCTACACCTTC.